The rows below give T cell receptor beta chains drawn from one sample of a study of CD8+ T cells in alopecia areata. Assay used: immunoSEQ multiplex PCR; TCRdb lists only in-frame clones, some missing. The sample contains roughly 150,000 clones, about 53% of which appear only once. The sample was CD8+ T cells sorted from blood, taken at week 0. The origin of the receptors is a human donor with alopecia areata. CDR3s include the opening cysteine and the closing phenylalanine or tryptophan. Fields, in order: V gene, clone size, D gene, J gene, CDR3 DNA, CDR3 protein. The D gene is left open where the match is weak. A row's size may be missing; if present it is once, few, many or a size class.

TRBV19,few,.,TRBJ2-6,TGTGCCAGTAGGGACATCACTGGGGCCAACGTCCTGACTTTC,CASRDITGANVLTF
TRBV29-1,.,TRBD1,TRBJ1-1,TGCAGCGTCCCCGGGACAGGGAACACTGAAGCTTTCTTT,CSVPGTGNTEAFF
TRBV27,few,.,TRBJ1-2,TGTGCCAGCAGTACCCAACAGAGGAACTATGGCTACACCTTC,CASSTQQRNYGYTF
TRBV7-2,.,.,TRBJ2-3,TGTGCCAGCAGCTTAGTCCAGAAACTGTTCACGGATACGCAGTATTTT,CASSLVQKLFTDTQYF
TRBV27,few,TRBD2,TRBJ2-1,TGTGCCAGCAGTTTAGGGACTAGCGGGGTAAATGAGCAGTTCTTC,CASSLGTSGVNEQFF
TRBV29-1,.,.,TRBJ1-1,TGCAGCGTTGAAGGGGGCCAGAACACTGAAGCTTTCTTT,CSVEGGQNTEAFF
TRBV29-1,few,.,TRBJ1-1,TGCAGCGTTGGTCTTCAAGGACACCCGAACACTGAAGCTTTCTTT,CSVGLQGHPNTEAFF
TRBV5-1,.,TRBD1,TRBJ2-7,TGCGCCAGCCGGGACAGGCAAACCTACGAGCAGTACTTC,CASRDRQTYEQYF
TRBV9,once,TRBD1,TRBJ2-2,TGTGCCAGCAGCGGAGGGACAGGGAGCAGAACCGGGGAGCTGTTTTTT,CASSGGTGSRTGELFF
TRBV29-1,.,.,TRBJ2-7,TGCAGCGTTGCCGACTACGAGCAGTACTTC,CSVADYEQYF
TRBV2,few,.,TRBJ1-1,TGTGCCAGCAGTGAAAATGGGGAAGCTTTCTTT,CASSENGEAFF
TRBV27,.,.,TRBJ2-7,TGTGCCAGCAGTTTACTGGACAGCCACGAGCAGTACTTC,CASSLLDSHEQYF
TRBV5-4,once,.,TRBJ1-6,TGTGCCAGCAGCGTGGACGGGGACTATAATTCACCCCTCCACTTT,CASSVDGDYNSPLHF
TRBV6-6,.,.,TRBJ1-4,TGTGCCAGCAGTTATGAACCCTTTCGCAAGGAAAAACTGTTTTTT,CASSYEPFRKEKLFF
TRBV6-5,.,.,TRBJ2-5,TGTGCCAGCGGTCAGGGGAGTACGATCCAGTACTTC,CASGQGSTIQYF
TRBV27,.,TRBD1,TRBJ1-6,TGTGCCAGCGCCCTCGGGGACAGGGGGACTTCACCCCTCCACTTT,CASALGDRGTSPLHF
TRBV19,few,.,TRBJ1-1,TGTGCCAGTCCCCCCTCCAATGGACGGGCAAACACTGAAGCTTTCTTT,CASPPSNGRANTEAFF
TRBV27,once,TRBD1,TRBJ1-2,TGTGCCGTAAGGACAGGGGGAGACTATGGCTACACCTTC,CAVRTGGDYGYTF
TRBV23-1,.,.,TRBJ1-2,TGCGCCAGCAGTCAACCGGGGAATACTCTGGTCCGGTGCTATGGCTACACCTTC,CASSQPGNTLVRCYGYTF
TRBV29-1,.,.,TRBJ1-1,TGCAGCGGGAGGGATTTGAACACTGAAGCTTTCTTT,CSGRDLNTEAFF
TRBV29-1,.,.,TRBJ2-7,TGCAGCGTTGTTTTCCCGGAGGGTAGCTTGTACGAGCAGTACTTC,CSVVFPEGSLYEQYF
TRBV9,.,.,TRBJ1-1,TGTGCCAGCAGCCCCTCAGGGGCCAACACTGAAGCTTTCTTT,CASSPSGANTEAFF
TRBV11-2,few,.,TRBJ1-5,TGTGCCAGCAGCTTAAACAGCAATCAGCCCCAGCATTTT,CASSLNSNQPQHF
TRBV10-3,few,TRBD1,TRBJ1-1,TGTGCCATCAGTGCCGGGACAGGAGTTGATGCTGAAGCTTTCTTT,CAISAGTGVDAEAFF
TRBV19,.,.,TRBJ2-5,TGTGCCAGTAGCCAGACGGTACAAGAGACCCAGTACTTC,CASSQTVQETQYF
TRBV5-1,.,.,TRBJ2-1,TGCGCCAGCAGCTTGACCCTGGGAGACGGTGAGCAGTTCTTC,CASSLTLGDGEQFF
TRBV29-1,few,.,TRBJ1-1,TGCAGCGTTGTTCATTACCGGGGGACTCCCACTGAAGCTTTCTTT,CSVVHYRGTPTEAFF
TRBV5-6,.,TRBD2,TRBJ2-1,TGTGCCAGCAGCTTGTCCAAAGCGGGGGGGCCGGTATCCTACAATGAGCAGTTCTTC,CASSLSKAGGPVSYNEQFF
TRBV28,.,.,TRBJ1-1,TGTGCCAGCAGTTCACTTCAAACCGACATGAACACTGAAGCTTTCTTT,CASSSLQTDMNTEAFF
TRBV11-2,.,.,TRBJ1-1,TGTGCCAGCAGCTTTTATCGGGGGCAGATGAACACTGAAGCTTTCTTT,CASSFYRGQMNTEAFF
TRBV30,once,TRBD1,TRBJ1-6,TGTGCCTGGAGTCCCGGGACAGTGGGTTCACCCCTCCACTTT,CAWSPGTVGSPLHF
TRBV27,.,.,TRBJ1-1,TGTGCCAGCAGTTTATGGGGGTCTTCCGGAGTGGCTGAAGCTTTCTTT,CASSLWGSSGVAEAFF